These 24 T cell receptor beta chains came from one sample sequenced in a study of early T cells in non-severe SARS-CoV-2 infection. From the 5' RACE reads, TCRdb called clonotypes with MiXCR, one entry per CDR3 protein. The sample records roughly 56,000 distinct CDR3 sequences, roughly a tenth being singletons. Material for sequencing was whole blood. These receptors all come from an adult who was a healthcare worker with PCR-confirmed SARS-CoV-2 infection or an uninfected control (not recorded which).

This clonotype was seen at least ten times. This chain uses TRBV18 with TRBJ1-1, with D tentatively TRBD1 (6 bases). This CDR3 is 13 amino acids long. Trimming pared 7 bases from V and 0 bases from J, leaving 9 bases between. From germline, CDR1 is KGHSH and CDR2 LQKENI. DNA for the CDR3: TGTGCCAGCTTACAGGGCATGAACACTGAAGCTTTCTTT. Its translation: CASLQGMNTEAFF.

CDR3 residues: CASSLGVLDTQYF. The DNA of the CDR3 is TGTGCCAGCAGCTTGGGGGTTTTGGATACGCAGTATTTT. V usage is TRBV5-5 and J usage is TRBJ2-3; D unresolved. This CDR3 contains 13 residues. Germline V lookup: CDR1 SGHKS, CDR2 YYEKEE (reference sequence). Trimming removed 0 bases from V and 6 bases from J, with 8 bases in between. Full variable domain (remainder filled in from reference TRBV5-5 and TRBJ2-3): DAGVTQSPTHLIKTRGQQVTLRCSPISGHKSVSWYQQVLGQGPQFIFQYYEKEERGRGNFPDRFSARQFPNYSSELNVNALLLGDSALYLCASSLGVLDTQYFGPGTRLTVL.

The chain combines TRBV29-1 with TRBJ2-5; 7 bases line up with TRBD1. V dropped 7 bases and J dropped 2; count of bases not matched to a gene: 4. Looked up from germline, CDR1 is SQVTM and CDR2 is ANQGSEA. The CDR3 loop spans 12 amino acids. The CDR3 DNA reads TGCAGCGGCAAGACAGGGCAAGAGACCCAGTACTTC. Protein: CSGKTGQETQYF. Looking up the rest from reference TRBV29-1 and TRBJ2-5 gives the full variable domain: SAVISQKPSRDICQRGTSLTIQCQVDSQVTMMFWYRQQPGQSLTLIATANQGSEATYESGFVIDKFPISRPNLTFSTLTVSNMSPEDSSIYLCSGKTGQETQYFGPGTRLLVL.

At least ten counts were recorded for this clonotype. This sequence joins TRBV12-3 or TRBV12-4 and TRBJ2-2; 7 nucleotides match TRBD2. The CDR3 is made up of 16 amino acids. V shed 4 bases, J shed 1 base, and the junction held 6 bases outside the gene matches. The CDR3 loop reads CASSSSGLLNTGELFF. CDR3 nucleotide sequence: TGTGCCAGCAGTTCCTCGGGACTATTGAACACCGGGGAGCTGTTTTTT.

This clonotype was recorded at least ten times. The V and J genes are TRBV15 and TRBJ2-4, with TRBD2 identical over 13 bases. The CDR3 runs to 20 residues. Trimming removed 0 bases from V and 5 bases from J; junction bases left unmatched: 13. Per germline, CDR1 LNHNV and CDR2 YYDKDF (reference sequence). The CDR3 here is CATSRDHGTSGTSRQNIQYF. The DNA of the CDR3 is TGTGCCACCAGCAGAGATCACGGGACTAGCGGGACCTCTAGGCAAAACATTCAGTACTTC.

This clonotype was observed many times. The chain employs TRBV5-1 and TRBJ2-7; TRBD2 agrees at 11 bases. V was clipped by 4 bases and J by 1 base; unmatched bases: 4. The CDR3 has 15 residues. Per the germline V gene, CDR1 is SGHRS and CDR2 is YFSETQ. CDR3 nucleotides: TGCGCCAGCAGCGCGGGACTAGCGGAGTCCTACGAGCAGTACTTC. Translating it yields CASSAGLAESYEQYF.

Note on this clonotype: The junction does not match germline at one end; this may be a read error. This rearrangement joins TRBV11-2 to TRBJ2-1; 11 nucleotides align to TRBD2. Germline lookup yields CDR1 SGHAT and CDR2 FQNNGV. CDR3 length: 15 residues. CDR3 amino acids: CASSFIFGLAGSRVF. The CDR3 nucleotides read TGTGCCAGCAGCTTTATCTTCGGACTAGCGGGTTCCAGGGTCTTC.

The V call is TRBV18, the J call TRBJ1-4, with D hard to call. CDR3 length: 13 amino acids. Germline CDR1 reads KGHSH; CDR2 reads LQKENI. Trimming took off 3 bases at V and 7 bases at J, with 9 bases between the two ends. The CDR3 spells CASSPPGFEKLFF. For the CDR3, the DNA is TGTGCCAGCTCACCTCCGGGTTTTGAAAAACTGTTTTTT.

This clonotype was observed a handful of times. The CDR3 is CASSLVLAGVNTDTQYF. In DNA, the CDR3 is TGCGCCAGCAGCTTGGTTCTAGCGGGAGTAAACACAGATACGCAGTATTTT. The J gene is TRBJ2-3, the V gene TRBV5-1; 10 bases match TRBD2. The CDR3 is 17 amino acids. Germline values: CDR1 SGHRS, CDR2 YFSETQ. Trimming cost V 0 bases and J 2 bases; bases outside gene matches: 6.

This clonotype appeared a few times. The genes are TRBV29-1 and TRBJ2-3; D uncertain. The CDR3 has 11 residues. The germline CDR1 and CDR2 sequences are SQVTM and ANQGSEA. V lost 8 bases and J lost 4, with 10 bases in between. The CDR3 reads CSIFNADTQYF. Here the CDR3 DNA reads TGCAGCATCTTCAACGCAGATACGCAGTATTTT.

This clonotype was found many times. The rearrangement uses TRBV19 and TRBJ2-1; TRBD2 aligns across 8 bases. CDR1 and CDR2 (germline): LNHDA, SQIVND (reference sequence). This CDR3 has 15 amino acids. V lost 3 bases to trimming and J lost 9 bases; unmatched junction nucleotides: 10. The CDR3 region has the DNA TGTGCCAGTAGTATTTCGGGACTAGTCCGCATTGAGCAGTTCTTC. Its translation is CASSISGLVRIEQFF. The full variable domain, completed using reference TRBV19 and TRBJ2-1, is DGGITQSPKYLFRKEGQNVTLSCEQNLNHDAMYWYRQDPGQGLRLIYYSQIVNDFQKGDIAEGYSVSREKKESFPLTVTSAQKNPTAFYLCASSISGLVRIEQFFGPGTRLTVL.

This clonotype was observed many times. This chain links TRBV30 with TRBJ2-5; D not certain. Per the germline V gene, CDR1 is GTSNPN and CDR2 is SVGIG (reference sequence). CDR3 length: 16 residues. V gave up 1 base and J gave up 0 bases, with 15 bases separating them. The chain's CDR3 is CAWSDPLDKYQETQYF. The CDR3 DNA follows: TGTGCCTGGAGTGACCCACTCGACAAGTACCAAGAGACCCAGTACTTC.

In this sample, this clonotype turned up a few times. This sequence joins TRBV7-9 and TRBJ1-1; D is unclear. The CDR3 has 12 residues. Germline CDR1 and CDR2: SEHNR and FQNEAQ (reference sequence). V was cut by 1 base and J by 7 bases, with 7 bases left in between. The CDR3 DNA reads TGTGCCAGCAGCTTAGTTATATATGAAGCTTTCTTT. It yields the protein CASSLVIYEAFF.

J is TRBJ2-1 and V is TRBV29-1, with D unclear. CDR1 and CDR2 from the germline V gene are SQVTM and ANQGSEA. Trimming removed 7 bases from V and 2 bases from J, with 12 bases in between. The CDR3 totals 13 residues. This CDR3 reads CSAGAFTYNEQFF. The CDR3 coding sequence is TGCAGCGCCGGCGCCTTCACCTACAATGAGCAGTTCTTC.

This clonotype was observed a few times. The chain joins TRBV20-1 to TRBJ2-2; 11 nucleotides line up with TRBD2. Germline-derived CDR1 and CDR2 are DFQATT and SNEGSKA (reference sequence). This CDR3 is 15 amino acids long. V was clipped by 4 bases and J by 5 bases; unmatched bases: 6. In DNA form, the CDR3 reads TGCAGTGCTACAACTAGCGGGAGAACGACCGGGGAGCTGTTTTTT. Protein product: CSATTSGRTTGELFF.

CDR3: CATSRDEQYF. Written as DNA, the CDR3 is TGTGCCACTTCCCGGGACGAGCAGTACTTC. This chain uses TRBV6-1 with TRBJ2-7; D remains ambiguous. Germline CDR1 is MNHNS and CDR2 is SASEGT. With 10 bases removed from V and 5 bases from J, the gap between germline ends came to 9 bases. CDR3 length: 10 amino acids.

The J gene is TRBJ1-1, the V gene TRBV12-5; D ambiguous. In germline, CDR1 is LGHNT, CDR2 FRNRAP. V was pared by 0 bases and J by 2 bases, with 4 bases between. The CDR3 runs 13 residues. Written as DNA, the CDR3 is TGTGCTAGTGGTTTGGTTACAAACACTGAAGCTTTCTTT. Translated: CASGLVTNTEAFF.

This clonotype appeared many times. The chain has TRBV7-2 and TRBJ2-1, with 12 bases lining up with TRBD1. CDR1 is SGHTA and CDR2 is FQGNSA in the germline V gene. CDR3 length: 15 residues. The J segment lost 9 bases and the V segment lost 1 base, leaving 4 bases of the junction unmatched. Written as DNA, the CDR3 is TGTGCCAGCAGCTTAGTGGGACAGGGGGCTTCTGAGCAGTTCTTC. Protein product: CASSLVGQGASEQFF.

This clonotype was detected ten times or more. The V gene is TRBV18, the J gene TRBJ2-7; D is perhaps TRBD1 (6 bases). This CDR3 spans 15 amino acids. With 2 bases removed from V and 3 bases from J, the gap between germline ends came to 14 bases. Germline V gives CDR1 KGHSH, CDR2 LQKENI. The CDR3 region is CASSPSTGGIYEQYF. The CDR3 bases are TGTGCCAGCTCACCATCGACAGGAGGTATCTACGAGCAGTACTTC. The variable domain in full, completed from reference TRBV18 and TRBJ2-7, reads NAGVMQNPRHLVRRRGQEARLRCSPMKGHSHVYWYRQLPEEGLKFMVYLQKENIIDESGMPKERFSAEFPKEGPSILRIQQVVRGDSAAYFCASSPSTGGIYEQYFGPGTRLTVT.

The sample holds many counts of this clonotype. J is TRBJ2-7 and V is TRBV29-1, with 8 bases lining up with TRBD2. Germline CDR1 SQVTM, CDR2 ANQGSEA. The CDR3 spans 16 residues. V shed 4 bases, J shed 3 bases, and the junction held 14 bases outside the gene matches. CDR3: CSVAGAPGTSDYEQYF. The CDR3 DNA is TGCAGCGTTGCGGGAGCCCCCGGGACTAGTGACTACGAGCAGTACTTC.

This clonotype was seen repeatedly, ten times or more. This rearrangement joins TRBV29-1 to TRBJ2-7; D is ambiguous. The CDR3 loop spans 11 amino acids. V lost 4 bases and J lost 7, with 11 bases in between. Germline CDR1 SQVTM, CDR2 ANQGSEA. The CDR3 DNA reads TGCAGCGTTGTGGTAATGAGAGAGCAGTACTTC. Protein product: CSVVVMREQYF.

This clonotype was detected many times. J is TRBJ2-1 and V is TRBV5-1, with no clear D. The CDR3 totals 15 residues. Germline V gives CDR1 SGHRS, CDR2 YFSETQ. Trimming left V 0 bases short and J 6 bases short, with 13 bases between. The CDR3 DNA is TGCGCCAGCAGCTTGGGGGCCCTCTCTTTCAATGAGCAGTTCTTC. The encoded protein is CASSLGALSFNEQFF.

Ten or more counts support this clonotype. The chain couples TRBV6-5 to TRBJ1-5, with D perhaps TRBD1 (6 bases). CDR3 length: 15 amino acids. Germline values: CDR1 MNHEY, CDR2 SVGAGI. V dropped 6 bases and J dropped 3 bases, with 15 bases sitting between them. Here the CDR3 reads CASSLTGYTNQPQHF. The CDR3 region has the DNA TGTGCCAGCAGCCTAACAGGGTACACCAATCAGCCCCAGCATTTT.

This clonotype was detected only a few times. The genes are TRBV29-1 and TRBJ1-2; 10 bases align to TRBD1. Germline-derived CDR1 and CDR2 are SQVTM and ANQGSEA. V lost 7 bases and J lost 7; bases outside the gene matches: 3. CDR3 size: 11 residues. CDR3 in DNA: TGCAGCGAGGGACAGGGGCTTGGCTACACCTTC. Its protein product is CSEGQGLGYTF.